This T cell receptor (beta chain) was captured in a study of blood T cell repertoires in COVID-19. Generated by immunoSEQ multiplex PCR, the TCRdb table keeps only in-frame clones and is missing some. This sample has some 270,000 clones, with around nine tenths found just once. CDR3 length: 15 residues. Germline CDR1 reads SGHTA; CDR2 reads FQGNSA. V dropped 2 bases and J dropped 7; count of bases not matched to a gene: 7. The source of this sequence is an older woman who had recovered from COVID-19. The sample was peripheral blood. V gene TRBV7-2 combines with J gene TRBJ1-2; the match to TRBD1 covers 10 bases. Written as DNA, the CDR3 is TGTGCCAGCAGCTTAAAGACAGGGGGCGCCTCTGGCTACACCTTC. It translates to CASSLKTGGASGYTF.